The TCR beta chain under discussion was sequenced for a study of blood T cells in healthy people across ages. General observations from the study: Not knowing donor CMV status may have confounded expanded clonotype changes.

Combining a sample-barcoded 5' primer with a J-beta primer mix, a second PCR ran for about 7 to 11 cycles. Sequencing of every sample gave 3 million or more CDR3-containing paired-end reads. TCRdb passed the 5' RACE reads through MiXCR, listing each CDR3 protein once. The data contain 550,000 to 650,000 distinct CDR3 sequences, about 30% of them singletons. The CDR3 covers 16 residues. CDR1 is SGHRS, CDR2 YFSETQ, per germline. Unmatched junction bases numbered 6, after V lost 4 bases and J lost 7 bases. Points on this clonotype: Antigen: not known.

The rearrangement uses TRBV5-1 and TRBJ2-1, with 15 bases lining up with TRBD2. Input material: blood. This TCR was sampled from a woman older than 75 in good health. CDR3 in amino acids: CASSPEGLAGGNEQFF. CDR3 DNA: TGCGCCAGCAGCCCGGAGGGACTAGCGGGGGGTAATGAGCAGTTCTTC.